Below, 28 T cell receptor beta chains from the same sample are listed, as sequenced in a study of blood T cell repertoires in COVID-19. The method was immunoSEQ multiplex PCR; TCRdb's version includes in-frame clones alone and lacks a portion of them. The sample records some 140,000 clones, roughly 80% being singletons. The material sequenced was PBMCs or T cells enriched from blood (not recorded which). All receptors come from a man aged 45-60 years who had recovered from COVID-19.

The J gene is TRBJ2-3, the V gene TRBV24-1; a weak D match, TRBD2 (5 bases). V was cut by 11 bases and J by 3 bases, with 17 bases left in between. Germline assignment: CDR1 KGHDR and CDR2 SFDVKD. The CDR3 runs 14 residues. The CDR3 coding sequence is TGTGCCATCAGCGATGTCGGACTTACAGATACGCAGTATTTT. This codes for CAISDVGLTDTQYF.

The chain combines TRBV5-4 with TRBJ2-7, with 9 bases identical to TRBD2. Germline V gives CDR1 SGHNT, CDR2 YYREEE (reference sequence). CDR3 length equals 16 residues. The V segment lost 4 bases and the J segment 7 bases; nucleotides outside the gene matches: 15. This CDR3 reads CASSAPKTSGAWEQYF. The CDR3 region has the DNA TGTGCCAGCAGCGCGCCTAAGACTAGCGGTGCTTGGGAGCAGTACTTC.

Only a few counts were recorded for this clone. V and J are TRBV7-3 and TRBJ2-1; D gene unclear. There are 15 residues in the CDR3. CDR1 and CDR2 (germline): SGHTA, FQGTGA. Trimming removed 0 bases at V and 6 bases at J, with 12 bases between. CDR3 region: CASSLTWAPANEQFF. The CDR3 nucleotides are TGTGCCAGCAGCTTAACGTGGGCACCGGCCAATGAGCAGTTCTTC.

The chain uses TRBV6-5 and TRBJ1-1; 7 nucleotides match TRBD1. The CDR3 is 14 residues long. The germline gives CDR1 MNHEY, CDR2 SVGAGI. V lost 4 bases to trimming and J lost 5 bases; unmatched junction nucleotides: 7. As DNA, the CDR3 is TGTGCCAGCAGTTCCGAGGGGGCTGCTACTGAAGCTTTCTTT. Translating gives CASSSEGAATEAFF.

The chain carries TRBV11-3 and TRBJ2-7, with D possibly being TRBD1 (6 bases). V gave up 3 bases and J gave up 0 bases, with 6 bases separating them. Germline V gene sequence: CDR1 SGHNT, CDR2 YENEEA. The length of the CDR3 is 13 residues. The CDR3 DNA sequence: TGTGCCAGCAGCTTGGGACACTCCTACGAGCAGTACTTC. Its translation: CASSLGHSYEQYF.

The gene calls are TRBV2 and TRBJ2-5; tentative D call: TRBD2 (5 bases). There are 14 residues in the CDR3. Trimming cost V 5 bases and J 5 bases, with 15 bases left between them. Germline assignment: CDR1 SNHLY and CDR2 FYNNEI. CDR3 DNA sequence: TGTGCCAGCAGTCCGAGGACTCCCGGGGAGACCCAGTACTTC. It specifies CASSPRTPGETQYF.

The chain combines TRBV5-4 with TRBJ1-4; TRBD1 might be the D (6 bases). The CDR3 totals 16 residues. V was shortened by 2 bases and J by 1 base, with 12 bases between the two germline ends. The germline gives CDR1 SGHNT, CDR2 YYREEE (reference sequence). Here the CDR3 reads CASSFWVGGTNEKLFF. Written as DNA, the CDR3 is TGTGCCAGCAGCTTTTGGGTAGGGGGAACTAATGAAAAACTGTTTTTT.

The J gene is TRBJ2-7, the V gene TRBV28, with 7 positions matching TRBD1. V trimming: 3 bases; J trimming: 2 bases; junction bases outside the gene matches: 4. The germline V gene encodes CDR1 MDHEN and CDR2 SYDVKM. This CDR3 is built from 14 residues. The CDR3 here is CASSFRDRAYEQYF. CDR3 in DNA: TGTGCCAGCAGTTTCCGGGACAGAGCCTACGAGCAGTACTTC.

V usage is TRBV28 and J usage is TRBJ2-3; 15 bases agree with TRBD2. Trimming at V came to 3 bases and at J to 0 bases, leaving 4 bases not matched to a gene. The CDR3 spans 18 residues. The germline CDR1 and CDR2 sequences are MDHEN and SYDVKM. CDR3 bases: TGTGCCAGCAGTTTTGCGGGACTAGCGGGGGGTAGCACAGATACGCAGTATTTT. Protein: CASSFAGLAGGSTDTQYF.

This clone has only a few counts. The V gene is TRBV28, the J gene TRBJ1-6; D not resolved. The CDR3 is 15 residues long. Trimming left V 5 bases short and J 9 bases short, with 17 bases between. The germline V gene has CDR1 MDHEN and CDR2 SYDVKM. CDR3 bases: TGTGCCAGCAGTCCCGCCGGCCTCGCGGGTTCACCCCTCCACTTT. This encodes CASSPAGLAGSPLHF.

V and J are TRBV6-5 and TRBJ2-3; 14 nucleotides match TRBD2. The CDR3 runs 15 residues. Per the germline V gene, CDR1 is MNHEY and CDR2 is SVGAGI. Trimming took 7 bases from V and 5 from J; bases not matched to a gene: 5. The CDR3 region is CASTRLAGGQDTQYF. In DNA, the CDR3 is TGTGCCAGCACCCGACTAGCGGGGGGGCAAGATACGCAGTATTTT.

This clone was detected only a few times. V is TRBV30 and J is TRBJ1-6; TRBD1 is a possible D gene (6 bases). Germline V gives CDR1 GTSNPN, CDR2 SVGIG (reference sequence). This CDR3 is 13 amino acids long. Trimming stripped 3 bases from V and 5 bases from J, with 8 bases between. The CDR3 DNA sequence: TGTGCCTGGAGGTCAGGGGATAATTCACCCCTCCACTTT. Translated, it gives CAWRSGDNSPLHF.

J is TRBJ2-5 and V is TRBV5-1; 10 nucleotides line up with TRBD1. Trimming at V came to 4 bases and at J to 5 bases, leaving 14 bases not matched to a gene. There are 17 residues in the CDR3. CDR1 SGHRS and CDR2 YFSETQ come from the germline V gene. CDR3 in amino acids: CASSPTPGTGVTETQYF. The CDR3 nucleotides are TGCGCCAGCAGCCCGACACCCGGGACAGGGGTGACGGAGACCCAGTACTTC.

CDR3 amino acids: CASSQGLGGDGYEQYF. The CDR3 coding sequence is TGTGCCAGCAGCCAAGGACTTGGGGGGGATGGCTACGAGCAGTACTTC. V is TRBV3-1 (or the pseudogene TRBV3-2) and J is TRBJ2-7; 7 nucleotides match TRBD2. The V gene's germline CDR1 is LGHDT and CDR2 YNNKEL (reference sequence). CDR3 length: 16 residues. Germline trimming cut 1 base from V and 3 bases from J; bases unmatched to any gene: 9.

The chain has TRBV6-4 and TRBJ2-3; 7 bases are shared with TRBD2. The CDR3 length is 13 residues. After removal of 0 bases from V and 11 bases from J, the junction contained 5 bases not matched to a gene. Per germline, CDR1 MRHNA and CDR2 SNTAGT. The CDR3 sequence is CASSDSKGTKQYF. The CDR3 nucleotides read TGTGCCAGCAGTGACTCGAAAGGGACTAAGCAGTATTTT.

V usage is TRBV4-2 and J usage is TRBJ2-3; D is uncertain. In germline, CDR1 is LGHNA, CDR2 YNFKEQ. Trimming took 1 base from V and 6 from J, leaving 11 bases between them. This CDR3 is 14 amino acids long. The CDR3 sequence is CASSQAQIKDTQYF. DNA for the CDR3: TGTGCCAGCAGCCAAGCTCAGATTAAGGATACGCAGTATTTT.

The count of this clone is one. This chain connects TRBV12-5 to TRBJ2-1, with D maybe TRBD2 (6 bases). The CDR3 consists of 14 residues. Germline CDR1 LGHNT, CDR2 FRNRAP. V was shortened by 4 bases and J by 6 bases, with 13 bases between the two germline ends. The CDR3 sequence is CASGWTNRANEQFF. As DNA, the CDR3 is TGTGCTAGTGGTTGGACTAACCGAGCCAATGAGCAGTTCTTC.

This sequence joins TRBV7-9 and TRBJ1-1; D not certain. Per the germline V gene, CDR1 is SEHNR and CDR2 is FQNEAQ (reference sequence). Trimming pared 6 bases from V and 4 bases from J, leaving 12 bases between. The CDR3 consists of 13 residues. CDR3 in amino acids: CASRDHSGTEAFF. The CDR3 DNA is TGTGCCAGCAGGGATCACAGTGGCACTGAAGCTTTCTTT.

The genes are TRBV5-8 and TRBJ2-1; 10 bases are shared with TRBD2. In germline, CDR1 is SGHTS, CDR2 YDEGEE. The CDR3 covers 20 residues. V lost 0 bases, J lost 0 bases, and 12 bases stayed unmatched. The CDR3 sequence is CASSLAGLAGAPTSYNEQFF. The CDR3 DNA sequence: TGTGCCAGCAGCTTGGCGGGCCTAGCGGGGGCCCCTACCTCCTACAATGAGCAGTTCTTC.

This clone was seen a single time. The J gene is TRBJ2-5, the V gene TRBV5-1; TRBD1 matches 7 bases. Germline-derived CDR1 and CDR2 are SGHRS and YFSETQ. The CDR3 length is 18 residues. Germline trimming cut 3 bases from V and 0 bases from J; bases unmatched to any gene: 14. The CDR3 DNA reads as TGCGCCAGCAGCTCGATTACGCGGACAGGCGGTTACCAAGAGACCCAGTACTTC. Protein: CASSSITRTGGYQETQYF.

This chain uses TRBV5-5 with TRBJ1-5; the D gene is possibly TRBD1 (6 bases). V lost 2 bases, J lost 0 bases, and 12 bases lay in between. This CDR3 region has 16 residues. Germline assignment: CDR1 SGHKS and CDR2 YYEKEE (reference sequence). The chain's CDR3 is CASSFDRSYSNQPQHF. In DNA, the CDR3 is TGTGCCAGCAGCTTCGACAGGAGCTATAGCAATCAGCCCCAGCATTTT.

V gene TRBV28 combines with J gene TRBJ2-1; TRBD1 is a possible D gene (6 bases). Germline-derived CDR1 and CDR2 are MDHEN and SYDVKM. With 3 bases removed from V and 5 bases from J, the gap between germline ends came to 11 bases. CDR3 length equals 14 residues. The CDR3 protein is CASSFRGTHNEQFF. CDR3 coding DNA: TGTGCCAGCAGTTTTAGGGGGACCCACAATGAGCAGTTCTTC. Full variable domain (remainder filled in from reference TRBV28 and TRBJ2-1): DVKVTQSSRYLVKRTGEKVFLECVQDMDHENMFWYRQDPGLGLRLIYFSYDVKMKEKGDIPEGYSVSREKKERFSLILESASTNQTSMYLCASSFRGTHNEQFFGPGTRLTVL.

This clone has just a few counts. This sample also contains other DNA sequences that code for the same CDR3. The gene calls are TRBV5-1 and TRBJ2-2; TRBD1 agrees at 10 bases. CDR1 and CDR2 (germline): SGHRS, YFSETQ. V dropped 3 bases and J dropped 5; count of bases not matched to a gene: 4. This CDR3 spans 15 amino acids. CDR3: CASSSRQGATGELFF. DNA of the CDR3: TGCGCCAGCAGCTCCCGACAGGGGGCTACCGGGGAGCTGTTTTTT.

The gene calls are TRBV7-8 and TRBJ2-2; no clear D. V lost 4 bases and J lost 0, with 9 bases in between. This CDR3 comprises 15 residues. Germline V gene data show CDR1 as SGHVS and CDR2 as FQNEAQ. CDR3 protein: CASSSRTANTGELFF. DNA of the CDR3: TGTGCCAGCAGCTCCCGTACTGCGAACACCGGGGAGCTGTTTTTT.

This chain uses TRBV18 with TRBJ2-3, with 7 bases matching TRBD2. The V and J ends lost 6 bases and 6 bases, in that order; junction bases with no gene match: 3. Germline V gene sequence: CDR1 KGHSH, CDR2 LQKENI. The length of the CDR3 is 12 residues. The CDR3 DNA sequence: TGTGCCAGCTCCCCCGGGAGGGATACGCAGTATTTT. It is translated as CASSPGRDTQYF.

CDR3 DNA sequence: TGTGCCAGCACCACGCCGACCAGGGGAGACGAGCAGTACTTC. It specifies CASTTPTRGDEQYF. The chain links TRBV6-5 to TRBJ2-7; possible D gene TRBD1, 6 bases. Germline V gives CDR1 MNHEY, CDR2 SVGAGI. Trimming removed 7 bases from V and 5 bases from J, with 18 bases in between. This CDR3 region has 14 residues.

The genes are TRBV4-1 and TRBJ1-5; TRBD1 matches at 8 bases. V shed 4 bases and J 1 base; nucleotides not matched to a gene: 9. Germline V gene data show CDR1 as MGHRA and CDR2 as YSYEKL. There are 17 residues in the CDR3. The chain's CDR3 is CASSLRQGKGSNQPQHF. The CDR3 region has the DNA TGCGCCAGCAGCCTAAGACAGGGGAAGGGGAGCAATCAGCCCCAGCATTTT.

The rearrangement joins TRBV4-3 to TRBJ1-2, with D maybe TRBD1 (5 bases). This CDR3 is 13 amino acids long. Trimming took 1 base from V and 7 from J, leaving 10 bases between them. The germline V gene encodes CDR1 LGHNA and CDR2 YSLEER. In nucleotides, the CDR3 is TGCGCCAGCAGCCAAGGGAGGGGCGGTGGCTACACCTTC. This encodes CASSQGRGGGYTF.